This T cell receptor (beta chain) is from a study of tumor and adjacent non-tumor tissue in lung cancer. TCRbeta libraries were built with three rounds of nested PCR, modified from ARM-PCR. From the multiplex PCR reads, TCRdb called clonotypes with MiXCR, one entry per CDR3 protein. The top ten hold roughly 19% of the sample, which has some 100,000 distinct CDR3 sequences, 50% to 70% seen once. This CDR3 has 15 amino acids. The germline CDR1 and CDR2 sequences are DFQATT and SNEGSKA (reference sequence). Notes on the study in general: Top 100 clones took a larger repertoire share in normal lung. TCR diversity was significantly greater in tumor than normal lung tissue.

This clonotype showed up just once. Antigen: not known. Relative to the germline gene, one junction end is altered; a read error may explain this. The template was RNA from unsorted bulk tissue. More than 3 cm separated this lung sample from the edge of the tumor. The sequence was collected from a man aged 30-40 years with non-small cell lung cancer. The chain couples TRBV20-1 to TRBJ2-7, with a possible D match to TRBD1 (6 bases). The sequenced sample consisted of distant non-tumor lung tissue. This CDR3 is CSDRDTGTLTYEQYF. In DNA, the CDR3 is TGCAGTGATAGAGATACCGGGACATTAACTTACGAGCAGTACTTC.